This T cell receptor (beta chain) was documented in a study of blood T cell repertoires in COVID-19. Study-wide background: Samples taken during acute and convalescent COVID-19 were collected in the United States, Italy and Spain. The cDNA or gDNA used as material had been derived from T cells, B-cell-depleted T cells, or PBMCs.

As processed by the authors: It was from reference gene primer amplification that nucleated cell counts were estimated. The method was immunoSEQ multiplex PCR; TCRdb's version includes in-frame clones alone and lacks a portion of them. V and J calls plus clone size are reproduced from that table; the DNA served to infer D and trimming. Among over 200,000 clones listed, 88% were seen once. Sequenced material: PBMCs or T cells enriched from blood (not recorded which). The source is a woman aged 25 to 45 who had been exposed to COVID-19.

This CDR3 reads CASSQGTTYEQYF. The CDR3 nucleotides read TGTGCCAGCAGCCAGGGGACTACTTACGAGCAGTACTTC. The V gene is TRBV3-1 (or the pseudogene TRBV3-2), the J gene TRBJ2-7, with 7 positions matching TRBD2. V lost 3 bases and J lost 4; bases outside the gene matches: 3. The CDR3 is 13 residues long. Per the germline V gene, CDR1 is LGHDT and CDR2 is YNNKEL (reference sequence).